The 7 T cell receptor beta chains presented below share a single source sample, sequenced in a study of CD8 T cell repertoires and HIV-1 epitope variants. TCRdb keeps only in-frame clones here, not all; method: immunoSEQ multiplex PCR. The sample lists some 5,000 clones, 65% to 75% occurring once. These receptors are not linked to any known antigen. Sequencing was done on a sample of cultured CD8+ T cells derived from PBMCs. The receptors stem from a male donor with HIV.

The chain is built from TRBV4-2 and TRBJ2-1; TRBD2 matches 8 bases. V dropped 0 bases and J dropped 7; count of bases not matched to a gene: 5. Germline assignment: CDR1 LGHNA and CDR2 YNFKEQ. The CDR3 extends over 15 amino acids. CDR3 sequence: CASSQEGGGINEQFF. The CDR3 nucleotides read TGTGCCAGCAGCCAAGAAGGCGGGGGGATAAATGAGCAGTTCTTC.

The chain links TRBV9 to TRBJ2-1, with D hard to call. The CDR3 consists of 16 residues. Trimming left V 0 bases short and J 7 bases short, with 17 bases between. CDR1 is SGDLS and CDR2 is YYNGEE in the germline V gene. CDR3 sequence: CASSVAQDLPENEQFF. The CDR3 DNA sequence: TGTGCCAGCAGCGTAGCCCAAGACCTCCCCGAGAATGAGCAGTTCTTC.

The J gene is TRBJ2-3, the V gene TRBV6-5; D perhaps matches TRBD2 (6 bases). Trimming took 4 bases from V and 6 from J, leaving 14 bases between them. The CDR3 loop spans 14 amino acids. Germline V gene sequence: CDR1 MNHEY, CDR2 SVGAGI. The CDR3: CASSLSTGGDTQYF. The CDR3 DNA reads as TGTGCCAGCAGTTTATCAACAGGAGGGGATACGCAGTATTTT.

The V call is TRBV7-9, the J call TRBJ1-1, with TRBD1 matching 10 bases. The length of the CDR3 is 17 residues. CDR1 SEHNR and CDR2 FQNEAQ come from the germline V gene (reference sequence). V trimming: 6 bases; J trimming: 4 bases; junction bases outside the gene matches: 14. The CDR3 reads CASSSPGTGVISTEAFF. In nucleotides, the CDR3 is TGTGCCAGCAGTTCCCCCGGGACAGGGGTGATTTCCACTGAAGCTTTCTTT.

This clone came up a few times. The V gene is TRBV5-1, the J gene TRBJ1-1; D not certain. CDR1 is SGHRS and CDR2 is YFSETQ in the germline V gene. V gave up 1 base and J gave up 5 bases, with 6 bases separating them. CDR3 length: 12 residues. This CDR3 reads CASSLTGTEAFF. In DNA, the CDR3 is TGCGCCAGCAGCTTGACGGGGACTGAAGCTTTCTTT.

The chain couples TRBV27 to TRBJ1-2; D gene ambiguous. V was pared by 5 bases and J by 7 bases, with 14 bases between. The germline V gene encodes CDR1 MNHEY and CDR2 SMNVEV (reference sequence). This CDR3 region has 13 residues. This CDR3 reads CASSAGAEGGYTF. CDR3 bases: TGTGCCAGCAGTGCAGGAGCCGAGGGTGGCTACACCTTC.

V and J are TRBV6-5 and TRBJ2-2; either TRBD1 or TRBD2 may fit D (5 bases each). Germline CDR1 reads MNHEY; CDR2 reads SVGAGI. The ends were cut back, 6 bases at V and 1 base at J, with 12 bases in the middle. This CDR3 has 15 residues. The DNA of the CDR3 is TGTGCCAGCAGGGGGAGACAGAAGAACACCGGGGAGCTGTTTTTT. Encoded protein: CASRGRQKNTGELFF.